This entry concerns a single T cell receptor beta chain. This sample was included in a study of CXCR3-negative and CXCR3-positive naive CD8 T cells. UMI-labeled TRB cDNA libraries were prepared by 5' RACE. Reprocessing the 5' RACE reads, TCRdb reports a single entry for every CDR3 protein and omits DNA. This sample's clone table lists tens of thousands of distinct CDR3 sequences. Sample: memory CD8+ T cells from blood. The TCR sequence derives from a human donor in good health. Some clones in this sample may be carry-over from other donors' samples.

The CDR3 is CASSSPGTHTDTQYF. V usage is TRBV11-3 and J usage is TRBJ2-3; without DNA, the TCRdb call of TRBD1 cannot be checked. Germline lookup yields CDR1 SGHNT and CDR2 YENEEA. CDR3 size: 15 residues. The full variable domain, in which reference TRBV11-3 and TRBJ2-3 provide the parts outside the CDR3, is EAGVVQSPRYKIIEKKQPVAFWCNPISGHNTLYWYLQNLGQGPELLIRYENEEAVDDSQLPKDRFSAERLKGVDSTLKIQPAELGDSAVYLCASSSPGTHTDTQYFGPGTRLTVL.